These 14 T cell receptor beta chains originate from one sample sequenced in a study of blood T cell repertoires in COVID-19. The protocol was immunoSEQ multiplex PCR, while the TCRdb copy is restricted to in-frame clones and leaves out a portion. The table shows about 260,000 clones, with 83% occurring only once. Sequencing was carried out using peripheral blood. Receptors were obtained from a woman in her forties or fifties who had recovered from COVID-19.

V and J are TRBV5-1 and TRBJ1-1, with D possibly matching TRBD1 (6 bases). The V gene lost 4 bases and the J gene lost 1 base, with 17 bases spanning the gap. This CDR3 comprises 16 residues. In germline, CDR1 is SGHRS, CDR2 YFSETQ. The chain's CDR3 is CASSPRGTDGNTEAFF. In nucleotides, the CDR3 is TGCGCCAGCAGCCCAAGGGGGACGGACGGGAACACTGAAGCTTTCTTT.

The V gene is TRBV6-2 or TRBV6-3, the J gene TRBJ2-7, with 11 bases that match TRBD2. The germline CDR1 and CDR2 sequences are MNHEY and SVGEGT. With 3 bases clipped from V and 2 bases from J, the junction kept 6 bases outside the gene matches. The length of the CDR3 is 16 residues. The CDR3 bases are TGTGCCAGCAGTTATATGGGACTAGCGGCAACCTACGAGCAGTACTTC. It is translated as CASSYMGLAATYEQYF.

The chain carries TRBV2 and TRBJ1-5, with D possibly TRBD1 on 5 matching bases. Between the trimmed V and J ends, which lost 2 bases and 4 bases, there was a span of 9 bases. The germline CDR1 and CDR2 sequences are SNHLY and FYNNEI. The length of the CDR3 is 14 residues. The CDR3 nucleotides are TGTGCCAGCAGTGAACTTGGGGGGAATCAGCCCCAGCATTTT. It yields the protein CASSELGGNQPQHF.

The chain couples TRBV30 to TRBJ2-1, with 7 nucleotides matching TRBD1. This CDR3 region has 17 residues. Germline-derived CDR1 and CDR2 are GTSNPN and SVGIG (reference sequence). Germline trimming cut 3 bases from V and 0 bases from J; bases unmatched to any gene: 11. CDR3 DNA sequence: TGTGCCTGGAGCCTATGGGGACAGATAAGCTCCTACAATGAGCAGTTCTTC. Amino acids: CAWSLWGQISSYNEQFF.

The sample holds one count of this clone. The rearrangement uses TRBV19 and TRBJ1-5; 7 positions match TRBD1. The J segment lost 1 base and the V segment lost 6 bases, leaving 3 bases of the junction unmatched. The germline V gene encodes CDR1 LNHDA and CDR2 SQIVND (reference sequence). This CDR3 spans 14 amino acids. CDR3 nucleotide sequence: TGTGCCAGTAGCCCACAGGGGAGCAATCAGCCCCAGCATTTT. Translation gives CASSPQGSNQPQHF.

This rearrangement joins TRBV2 to TRBJ1-1, with D perhaps TRBD1 (5 bases). CDR3 size: 16 residues. The germline gives CDR1 SNHLY, CDR2 FYNNEI. V lost 7 bases and J 5 bases, leaving 23 bases between the germline ends. CDR3 DNA: TGTGCCAGCATGAGAAGGGACTGGGAGCGAGGTACTGAAGCTTTCTTT. Translated, it gives CASMRRDWERGTEAFF.

The chain joins TRBV6-5 to TRBJ2-7, with 9 bases identical to TRBD1. The CDR3 covers 15 residues. V shed 5 bases and J 3 bases; nucleotides not matched to a gene: 8. Germline values: CDR1 MNHEY, CDR2 SVGAGI. This chain's CDR3 is CASSPQGAVGYEQYF. The CDR3 nucleotides read TGTGCCAGCAGTCCACAGGGGGCAGTGGGCTACGAGCAGTACTTC.

V is TRBV18 and J is TRBJ2-1, with 14 bases that match TRBD2. The CDR3 has 17 amino acids. CDR1 and CDR2 from the germline V gene are KGHSH and LQKENI. J gave up 5 bases and V 3 bases, and 6 bases lay outside the gene matches. Here the CDR3 reads CASSPRLAGGPHNEQFF. The CDR3 DNA follows: TGTGCCAGCTCACCCCGACTAGCGGGAGGGCCTCACAATGAGCAGTTCTTC.

The gene calls are TRBV9 and TRBJ1-2; D unclear. CDR1 and CDR2 from the germline V gene are SGDLS and YYNGEE. This CDR3 is built from 15 residues. The V end lost 4 bases, the J end lost 8 bases, and 21 bases lay between the germline ends. CDR3 loop: CASSPGEGPSGGYTF. As DNA, the CDR3 is TGTGCCAGCAGCCCTGGAGAGGGCCCGAGTGGAGGCTACACCTTC.

This chain links TRBV19 with TRBJ2-3; D call uncertain. The V end lost 4 bases, the J end lost 0 bases, and 8 bases lay between the germline ends. This CDR3 contains 14 residues. Per the germline V gene, CDR1 is LNHDA and CDR2 is SQIVND (reference sequence). In DNA form, the CDR3 reads TGTGCCAGTAGTACTCAGTCTAGCACAGATACGCAGTATTTT. Its protein is CASSTQSSTDTQYF.

For the CDR3, the DNA is TGTGCCAGCAGCCAGCCCGGGACAGGGGGGCATGGCTACACCTTC. This encodes CASSQPGTGGHGYTF. The genes are TRBV4-2 and TRBJ1-2, with 11 bases aligning to TRBD1. V was clipped by 3 bases and J by 6 bases; unmatched bases: 6. Germline CDR1 is LGHNA and CDR2 is YNFKEQ. This CDR3 has 15 residues.

The V gene is TRBV7-9, the J gene TRBJ1-2; tentative D call: TRBD1 (6 bases). This CDR3 region has 16 residues. Per the germline V gene, CDR1 is SEHNR and CDR2 is FQNEAQ (reference sequence). Trimming stripped 3 bases from V and 0 bases from J, with 14 bases between. In DNA form, the CDR3 reads TGTGCCAGCAGCTTGGGGGCCGGATCTACTAACTATGGCTACACCTTC. It is translated as CASSLGAGSTNYGYTF.

This chain links TRBV7-9 with TRBJ2-7, with 7 bases fitting TRBD2. After removal of 5 bases from V and 5 bases from J, the junction contained 6 bases not matched to a gene. The CDR3 contains 13 residues. Germline V CDR1 and CDR2: SEHNR, FQNEAQ (reference sequence). CDR3 residues: CASSPGTINEQYF. The CDR3 nucleotides read TGTGCCAGCAGCCCAGGGACTATTAACGAGCAGTACTTC.

The V call is TRBV9, the J call TRBJ2-1; D gene ambiguous. The CDR3 sequence is 12 residues long. V was trimmed by 0 bases and J by 8 bases, leaving 6 bases between them. Germline V gene data show CDR1 as SGDLS and CDR2 as YYNGEE. The CDR3 region is CASSVGRDEQFF. The DNA for the CDR3 is TGTGCCAGCAGCGTAGGTCGGGATGAGCAGTTCTTC.